This TCR beta chain was sequenced during a study of PD-L1 blockade in urothelial cancer. Repertoires were generated with immunoSEQ multiplex PCR, while TCRdb's copy carries only in-frame clones and drops some. The table has 43,000 or so clones, 70% to 90% seen once. The CDR3 has 16 residues. Germline CDR1 and CDR2: SGHNT and YYREEE (reference sequence). V was pared by 3 bases and J by 6 bases, with 4 bases of the junction left unmatched. The time point is: pretreatment peripheral blood. The chain links TRBV5-4 to TRBJ2-3, with TRBD2 matching 16 bases. The clonotype comes from a man in his sixties with urothelial cancer. Source: PBMCs, taken around atezolizumab (anti-PD-L1) treatment. CDR3 nucleotide sequence: TGTGCCAGCAGCTCGGGACTAGCGGGGGGGCCGGATACGCAGTATTTT. Its translation: CASSSGLAGGPDTQYF.